These 13 T cell receptor beta chains originate from one sample sequenced in a study of blood T cell repertoires in COVID-19. Profiling relied on immunoSEQ multiplex PCR, and the TCRdb table lists in-frame clones only, not all of them. Here the sample spans 120,000 or so clones, around 81% being singletons. Sequences were obtained from peripheral blood. The receptors stem from a man aged 60 to 75 with acute or convalescent COVID-19.

The rearrangement links TRBV19 to TRBJ2-1; 9 positions agree with TRBD1. Per the germline V gene, CDR1 is LNHDA and CDR2 is SQIVND (reference sequence). The CDR3 is made up of 15 amino acids. With 6 bases clipped from V and 2 bases from J, the junction kept 5 bases outside the gene matches. CDR3 loop: CASRGTGRTYNEQFF. For the CDR3, the DNA is TGTGCCAGTAGGGGGACAGGGAGAACCTACAATGAGCAGTTCTTC. Complete variable domain (other parts from reference TRBV19 and TRBJ2-1): DGGITQSPKYLFRKEGQNVTLSCEQNLNHDAMYWYRQDPGQGLRLIYYSQIVNDFQKGDIAEGYSVSREKKESFPLTVTSAQKNPTAFYLCASRGTGRTYNEQFFGPGTRLTVL.

This clone is a singleton in its sample. The J gene is TRBJ1-2, the V gene TRBV28; possible D gene TRBD1, 5 bases. CDR1 is MDHEN, CDR2 SYDVKM, per germline. Trimming shortened V by 4 bases and J by 3 bases, and 6 bases separated the two germline ends. This CDR3 is 12 amino acids long. CDR3 nucleotides: TGTGCCAGCAGTTGGGGGGACTATGGCTACACCTTC. Encoded protein: CASSWGDYGYTF.

The V and J genes are TRBV6-5 and TRBJ1-4; D is ambiguous. CDR3 size: 15 residues. V lost 2 bases, J lost 6 bases, and 13 bases lay in between. Germline assignment: CDR1 MNHEY and CDR2 SVGAGI. CDR3 DNA: TGTGCCAGCAGTTACGACCATGGAACAGATGAAAAACTGTTTTTT. Translated: CASSYDHGTDEKLFF.

V is TRBV15 and J is TRBJ1-4; TRBD1 aligns across 7 bases. This CDR3 has 15 amino acids. Looked up from germline, CDR1 is LNHNV and CDR2 is YYDKDF (reference sequence). V gave up 2 bases and J gave up 7 bases; unmatched junction bases: 7. CDR3 coding DNA: TGTGCCACCAGCAGATCGACAGGGTCAGGTGAAAAACTGTTTTTT. Protein: CATSRSTGSGEKLFF.

This clone has just a few counts. This sequence joins TRBV15 and TRBJ1-5, with D uncertain. The germline V and J ends were trimmed by 1 base and 0 bases, with 4 bases remaining between them. Looked up from germline, CDR1 is LNHNV and CDR2 is YYDKDF (reference sequence). There are 14 residues in the CDR3. The CDR3: CATSRASSNQPQHF. The DNA for the CDR3 is TGTGCCACCAGCAGAGCCAGTAGCAATCAGCCCCAGCATTTT.

The chain joins TRBV2 to TRBJ1-6; D remains unclear. CDR1 is SNHLY, CDR2 FYNNEI, per germline. Trimming left V 5 bases short and J 3 bases short, with 14 bases between. The CDR3 is 16 residues long. The CDR3 DNA sequence: TGTGCCAGCAGTCCCCGAGGGCCGGTCTATAATTCACCCCTCCACTTT. Protein product: CASSPRGPVYNSPLHF. Full variable domain (rest looked up from reference TRBV2 and TRBJ1-6): EPEVTQTPSHQVTQMGQEVILRCVPISNHLYFYWYRQILGQKVEFLVSFYNNEISEKSEIFDDQFSVERPDGSNFTLKIRSTKLEDSAMYFCASSPRGPVYNSPLHFGNGTRLTVT.

The chain is built from TRBV28 and TRBJ1-1; TRBD1 agrees at 7 bases. V was pared by 3 bases and J by 0 bases, with 1 base of the junction left unmatched. Germline V gene data show CDR1 as MDHEN and CDR2 as SYDVKM. CDR3 length equals 14 residues. The CDR3 region has the DNA TGTGCCAGCAGTTTGGACAGGTTGAACACTGAAGCTTTCTTT. Its protein is CASSLDRLNTEAFF.

The chain combines TRBV30 with TRBJ2-1; no reliable D call. Deletions cut 5 bases from V and 7 bases from J, with 9 bases between. This CDR3 region has 11 residues. CDR1 and CDR2 (germline): GTSNPN, SVGIG (reference sequence). CDR3 protein: CAWSPGNEQFF. CDR3 coding DNA: TGTGCCTGGTCCCCCGGGAATGAGCAGTTCTTC.

This clone was detected once. The V call is TRBV5-1, the J call TRBJ2-1; D is ambiguous. V was clipped by 1 base and J by 7 bases, with 6 bases between them. This CDR3 comprises 12 residues. The germline V gene has CDR1 SGHRS and CDR2 YFSETQ. In DNA form, the CDR3 reads TGCGCCAGCAGCTTGCCCAGAAATGAGCAGTTCTTC. This codes for CASSLPRNEQFF.

This clone was found once. The CDR3 DNA reads as TGTGCCAGCAGCGTTCCTAGCGGGACGCGAGACACCGGGGAGCTGTTTTTT. Its protein product is CASSVPSGTRDTGELFF. The chain couples TRBV9 to TRBJ2-2; 9 positions agree with TRBD2. Germline lookup yields CDR1 SGDLS and CDR2 YYNGEE. The CDR3 has 17 residues. J gave up 3 bases and V 2 bases, and 8 bases lay outside the gene matches.

The chain is built from TRBV29-1 and TRBJ2-4; TRBD1 might be the D (7 bases). The germline V gene has CDR1 SQVTM and CDR2 ANQGSEA. The CDR3 runs to 12 residues. Trimming shortened V by 7 bases and J by 3 bases, and 10 bases separated the two germline ends. CDR3 protein: CSARGDKNIQYF. In DNA form, the CDR3 reads TGCAGCGCCAGGGGGGACAAAAACATTCAGTACTTC.

The chain recombines TRBV29-1 with TRBJ1-1; 7 nucleotides align to TRBD1. This CDR3 comprises 13 residues. Germline values: CDR1 SQVTM, CDR2 ANQGSEA. The V gene end was trimmed by 6 bases and the J gene end by 1 base; junction bases not matched to a gene: 5. CDR3 sequence reads: CSVDRLANTEAFF. DNA of the CDR3: TGCAGCGTGGACAGGTTAGCGAACACTGAAGCTTTCTTT. The full variable domain, with the rest looked up from reference TRBV29-1 and TRBJ1-1, is SAVISQKPSRDICQRGTSLTIQCQVDSQVTMMFWYRQQPGQSLTLIATANQGSEATYESGFVIDKFPISRPNLTFSTLTVSNMSPEDSSIYLCSVDRLANTEAFFGQGTRLTVV.

The chain has TRBV12-5 and TRBJ1-3; D perhaps matches TRBD1 (5 bases). Trimming stripped 0 bases from V and 0 bases from J, with 6 bases between. This CDR3 region has 15 residues. Germline loops: CDR1 LGHNT, CDR2 FRNRAP. CDR3 nucleotides: TGTGCTAGTGGTTTGGTACAGGTCTCTGGAAACACCATATATTTT. Translating gives CASGLVQVSGNTIYF.